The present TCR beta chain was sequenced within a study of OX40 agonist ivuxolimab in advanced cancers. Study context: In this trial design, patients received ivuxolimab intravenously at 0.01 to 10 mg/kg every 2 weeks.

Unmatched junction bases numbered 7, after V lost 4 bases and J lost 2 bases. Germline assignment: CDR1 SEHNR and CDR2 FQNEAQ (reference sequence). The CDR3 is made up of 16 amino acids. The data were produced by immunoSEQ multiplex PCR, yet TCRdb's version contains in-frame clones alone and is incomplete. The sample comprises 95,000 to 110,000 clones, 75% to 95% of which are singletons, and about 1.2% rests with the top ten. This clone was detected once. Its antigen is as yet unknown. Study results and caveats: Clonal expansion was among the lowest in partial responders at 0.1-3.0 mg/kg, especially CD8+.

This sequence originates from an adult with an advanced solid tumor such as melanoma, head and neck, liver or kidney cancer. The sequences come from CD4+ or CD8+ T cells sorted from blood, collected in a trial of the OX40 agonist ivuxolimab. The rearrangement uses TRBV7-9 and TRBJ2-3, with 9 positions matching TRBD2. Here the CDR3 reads CASSSAGGGHTDTQYF. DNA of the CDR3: TGTGCCAGCAGCTCAGCGGGAGGTGGGCACACAGATACGCAGTATTTT.